Sequencing of this T cell receptor beta chain was carried out in a study of T-cell memory formation after mild COVID-19. Study results and caveats: CD4+ bias marked clones expanding day 15 to 37, unlike balanced contracting clones. Mostly located in CM and EM were contracting CD4+ clones, with contracting CD8+ clones located in EMRA.

TCRdb reprocessed the 5' RACE reads with MiXCR, giving one entry per CDR3 protein. This table has around 300,000 distinct CDR3 sequences, 13% to 15% appearing once. This clonotype occurred many times. Its antigen remains unidentified. The CDR3 consists of 14 residues. The junction had 5 bases not matched to a gene; V was cut back by 4 bases and J by 3 bases. The sequenced material came from PBMCs or a T cell subset sorted from them (not recorded which). V usage is TRBV12-3 or TRBV12-4 and J usage is TRBJ2-7, with 8 bases lining up with TRBD1. This receptor was taken from a man younger than 30 who had mild COVID-19 (a few samples of this study predate the infection). Cell type and time point are not known. CDR3 sequence: CASSWATGGYEQYF. CDR3 nucleotides: TGTGCCAGCAGTTGGGCAACAGGGGGCTACGAGCAGTACTTC.